These 9 T cell receptor delta chains were sequenced from one sample in a study of gamma-delta T cells after stem cell transplantation. TCRdb ran CATT on the RT-PCR reads. The sample lists some 2,400 delta-chain clones; 5.6% were seen once. Sequencing used gamma-delta T cells. These receptors were collected from a human donor. It is not recorded whose cells these are; they may come from a transplant donor.

By share of the sample, this clone is medium-sized. V usage is TRDV2 and J usage is TRDJ1; 9 positions agree with TRDD3. Trimming at V came to 0 bases and at J to 4 bases, leaving 5 bases not matched to a gene. The germline V gene encodes CDR1 GEAIGNYY and CDR2 EKD. The CDR3 runs 15 residues. This CDR3 reads CACDTLGDNNDKLIF. The CDR3 region has the DNA TGTGCCTGTGACACCTTGGGGGATAACAACGATAAACTCATCTTT.

This clone appeared a few times. One end of the junction fails to match germline, which may point to a read error. Other DNA sequences in this sample translate to the same CDR3. The J gene is TRDJ1, the V gene TRDV2; the match to TRDD3 covers 9 bases. Germline CDR1 reads GEAIGNYY; CDR2 reads EKD. The CDR3 is made up of 18 amino acids. This chain's CDR3 is CACDTVGGIPLYTDKLIF. DNA for the CDR3: TGTGCTTGTGACACCGTCGGGGGGATACCCCTTTACACCGATAAACTCATCTTT.

This clone occurred a few times. This is likely an artifact of a read error, given a far larger clone one base away. Other DNA sequences within the sample encode an identical CDR3. The rearrangement uses TRDV2 and TRDJ3, with a possible D match to TRDD3 (5 bases). Germline V gene data show CDR1 as GEAIGNYY and CDR2 as EKD. CDR3 length: 18 amino acids. The CDR3 here is CACDTVLVDSWDTRQMFF. In nucleotides, the CDR3 is TGTGCCTGCGACACCGTACTGGTAGACTCCTGGGACACCCGACAGATGTTTTTC.

This clone was picked up a small number of times. This DNA's translation and the protein TCRdb lists, from a much larger clone, do not match at residue 11, likely due to a read error; the protein shown is translated from the DNA. The chain couples TRDV2 to TRDJ1; 10 bases line up with TRDD3. Germline lookup yields CDR1 GEAIGNYY and CDR2 EKD. This CDR3 has 16 residues. Trimming cost V 4 bases and J 4 bases; bases outside gene matches: 11. The CDR3 nucleotides are TGTGCCTGTGAACCTCTTGGGGGATACTCGGACGATAAACTCATCTTT. Its translation is CACEPLGGYSDDKLIF.

This clone is medium-sized (0.01 to 0.1%). The rearrangement joins TRDV2 to TRDJ1, with 9 bases matching TRDD3. Germline V lookup: CDR1 GEAIGNYY, CDR2 EKD. This CDR3 contains 16 residues. V shed 3 bases and J 2 bases; nucleotides not matched to a gene: 9. The CDR3 coding sequence is TGTGCCTGTGACCCACTGGGGGACAGTACAACCGATAAACTCATCTTT. The encoded protein is CACDPLGDSTTDKLIF.

This clone is classed as medium-sized. The chain has TRDV2 and TRDJ1; TRDD3 matches at 9 bases. The CDR3 spans 15 residues. With 0 bases clipped from V and 6 bases from J, the junction kept 7 bases outside the gene matches. Germline CDR1 and CDR2: GEAIGNYY and EKD. The CDR3 coding sequence is TGTGCCTGTGACACCATGGGACTGGGGGACTATAAACTCATCTTT. Protein sequence: CACDTMGLGDYKLIF.

This clone was detected a few times. TCRdb's protein for this DNA is that of a much larger clone and differs from the translation at residue 11, likely a read error; the protein shown is the DNA translation. The chain carries TRDV2 and TRDJ1, with D possibly matching TRDD3 (5 bases). The CDR3 length is 16 residues. Germline V gene data show CDR1 as GEAIGNYY and CDR2 as EKD. Between the trimmed V and J ends, which lost 0 bases and 7 bases, there was a span of 20 bases. The DNA for the CDR3 is TGTGCCTGTGACACCGCGGAATCCCCGGGGGTTAGTAAACTCATCTTT. It translates to CACDTAESPGVSKLIF.

Judged by abundance, this clone is medium-sized (0.01 to 0.1%). One base separates it from a far larger clone, so it is likely a read error. The chain has TRDV2 and TRDJ3, with TRDD3 matching over 13 bases. With 0 bases clipped from V and 5 bases from J, the junction kept 9 bases outside the gene matches. Germline values: CDR1 GEAIGNYY, CDR2 EKD. The length of the CDR3 is 20 residues. The CDR3 DNA reads TGTGCCTGTGACACCGTACTGGGGGATACGCGGTCCCGGGACACCCGACAGATGTTTTTC. Translating it yields CACDTVLGDTRSRDTRQMFF.

By share, this clone counts as medium-sized. Other DNA sequences from this sample encode an identical CDR3 as well. The chain carries TRDV2 and TRDJ3; D perhaps matches TRDD3 (6 bases). In germline, CDR1 is GEAIGNYY, CDR2 EKD. The CDR3 runs to 20 residues. Trimming left V 1 base short and J 6 bases short, with 24 bases between. CDR3 sequence reads: CACDTVVGIGDEPDTRQMFF. Here the CDR3 DNA reads TGTGCCTGTGACACTGTAGTCGGTATTGGGGATGAGCCGGACACCCGACAGATGTTTTTC.